A selection of T cell receptor beta chains follows, all from one sample in a study of T cells in localized non-small cell lung cancer. The protocol was immunoSEQ multiplex PCR, while the TCRdb copy is restricted to in-frame clones and leaves out a portion. Of tens of thousands of clones listed, about 81% are singletons. The specimen was peripheral blood, collected before any cancer treatment. These receptors all come from a man aged 35 to 69 with stage I lung adenocarcinoma. The CDR3 runs from the conserved cysteine through the conserved F or W. Fields, in order: J gene, clone size, V gene, D gene, CDR3 DNA, CDR3 protein. D genes are given only for firm matches. A row's size may be missing; if present it is once, few, many or a size class.

j_call: TRBJ2-1
clone_size: once
v_call: TRBV6-1
d_call: -
cdr3_nt: TGTGCCAGCGGGGGAGGGACAACCGACAATGAGCAGTTCTTC
cdr3_aa: CASGGGTTDNEQFF

j_call: TRBJ2-7
clone_size: -
v_call: TRBV11-2
d_call: -
cdr3_nt: TGTGCCAGCAAACCCCCCACTCACGAGCAGTACTTC
cdr3_aa: CASKPPTHEQYF

j_call: TRBJ2-7
clone_size: -
v_call: TRBV2
d_call: -
cdr3_nt: TGTGCCAGCAGTGTCTTGATGACGTACGAGCAGTACTTC
cdr3_aa: CASSVLMTYEQYF

j_call: TRBJ2-7
clone_size: -
v_call: TRBV6-6
d_call: -
cdr3_nt: TGTGCCAGCAGTTACAACCGGGACATCGAGCAGTACTTC
cdr3_aa: CASSYNRDIEQYF

j_call: TRBJ2-2
clone_size: -
v_call: TRBV7-6
d_call: TRBD1
cdr3_nt: TGTGCCAGCAGCTTATACCGACAGGGGAACACCGGGGAGCTGTTTTTT
cdr3_aa: CASSLYRQGNTGELFF

j_call: TRBJ1-1
clone_size: few
v_call: TRBV19
d_call: TRBD1
cdr3_nt: TGTGCCAGTACGAGGGGGCGGAACACTGAAGCTTTCTTT
cdr3_aa: CASTRGRNTEAFF

j_call: TRBJ2-7
clone_size: -
v_call: TRBV5-1
d_call: TRBD1
cdr3_nt: TGCGCCAGCAGCTTGCGACTGGGACAGGGGCTCGAGCAGTACTTC
cdr3_aa: CASSLRLGQGLEQYF

j_call: TRBJ1-2
clone_size: -
v_call: TRBV7-9
d_call: TRBD1
cdr3_nt: TGTGCCAGCAGCTGGACAGGGGCTTCGGGCTATGGCTACACCTTC
cdr3_aa: CASSWTGASGYGYTF

j_call: TRBJ2-1
clone_size: -
v_call: TRBV7-2
d_call: TRBD2
cdr3_nt: TGTGCCAGCAGCGCACCGGGACTAGCGAAGGGATATGAGCAGTTCTTC
cdr3_aa: CASSAPGLAKGYEQFF

j_call: TRBJ1-2
clone_size: -
v_call: TRBV6-5
d_call: TRBD1
cdr3_nt: TGTGCCAGCAGTCACTCCCAGGGGGCCTATGGCTACACCTTC
cdr3_aa: CASSHSQGAYGYTF

j_call: TRBJ1-1
clone_size: -
v_call: TRBV28
d_call: -
cdr3_nt: TGTGCCAGCAGTTTGGAGGAACTGAACACTGAAGCTTTCTTT
cdr3_aa: CASSLEELNTEAFF

j_call: TRBJ2-1
clone_size: -
v_call: TRBV19
d_call: -
cdr3_nt: TGTGCCAGTAGTATACAGGGTTTCTACAATGAGCAGTTCTTC
cdr3_aa: CASSIQGFYNEQFF

j_call: TRBJ2-3
clone_size: -
v_call: TRBV11-3
d_call: -
cdr3_nt: TGTGCCAGCAGCCCCCGACAGCACACAGATACGCAGTATTTT
cdr3_aa: CASSPRQHTDTQYF

j_call: TRBJ2-5
clone_size: -
v_call: TRBV7-9
d_call: -
cdr3_nt: TGTGCCAGCAGCTCTGACAGGTTAAGAGAGACCCAGTACTTC
cdr3_aa: CASSSDRLRETQYF

j_call: TRBJ2-7
clone_size: -
v_call: TRBV14
d_call: TRBD2
cdr3_nt: TGTGCCAGCAGGGCTAGCGGGAGCTCCTACGAGCAGTACTTC
cdr3_aa: CASRASGSSYEQYF

j_call: TRBJ2-1
clone_size: -
v_call: TRBV18
d_call: TRBD1
cdr3_nt: TGTGCCAGCTCACCAAGAGGGGGCGCCGATACTGAGCAGTTCTTC
cdr3_aa: CASSPRGGADTEQFF

j_call: TRBJ2-7
clone_size: -
v_call: TRBV27
d_call: TRBD2
cdr3_nt: TGTGCCAGCAGTTTAGTAGCGGGGGGGCCCTACGAGCAGTACTTC
cdr3_aa: CASSLVAGGPYEQYF

j_call: TRBJ2-5
clone_size: -
v_call: TRBV6-1
d_call: -
cdr3_nt: TGTGCCAGCAGTGAAGTAGCGGCCGGGACAGAGACCCAGTACTTC
cdr3_aa: CASSEVAAGTETQYF

j_call: TRBJ1-1
clone_size: -
v_call: TRBV27
d_call: -
cdr3_nt: TGTGCCAGCGGCAGCGGGGGGCCGAACACTGAAGCTTTCTTT
cdr3_aa: CASGSGGPNTEAFF

j_call: TRBJ2-7
clone_size: few
v_call: TRBV2
d_call: -
cdr3_nt: TGTGCCAGCAGTGAGACTAACTACGAGCAGTACTTC
cdr3_aa: CASSETNYEQYF

j_call: TRBJ1-1
clone_size: -
v_call: TRBV6-5
d_call: -
cdr3_nt: TGTGCCAGCAGTTGGCAAAGGGGCACTGAAGCTTTCTTT
cdr3_aa: CASSWQRGTEAFF

j_call: TRBJ1-2
clone_size: -
v_call: TRBV6-5
d_call: -
cdr3_nt: TGTGCCAGCAGTTCGTTAAAATGTAGAAAGACCTATGGCTACACCTTC
cdr3_aa: CASSSLKCRKTYGYTF

j_call: TRBJ2-1
clone_size: -
v_call: TRBV5-1
d_call: -
cdr3_nt: TGCGCCAGCAGCTTGGAGAGCAGGAACAATGAGCAGTTCTTC
cdr3_aa: CASSLESRNNEQFF

j_call: TRBJ2-1
clone_size: -
v_call: TRBV11-2
d_call: -
cdr3_nt: TGTGCCAGCAGCTTAGGGACGTCCTACAATGAGCAGTTCTTC
cdr3_aa: CASSLGTSYNEQFF

j_call: TRBJ1-1
clone_size: -
v_call: TRBV30
d_call: TRBD1
cdr3_nt: TGTGCCTGGAGTCCACAGGGGAATACTGAAGCTTTCTTT
cdr3_aa: CAWSPQGNTEAFF

j_call: TRBJ2-6
clone_size: -
v_call: TRBV6-9
d_call: -
cdr3_nt: TGTGCCAGCAGTCGACAAAGTCGGGCCAACGTCCTGACTTTC
cdr3_aa: CASSRQSRANVLTF

j_call: TRBJ2-2
clone_size: -
v_call: TRBV2
d_call: -
cdr3_nt: TGTGCCAGCAAGGTCCACACCGGGGAGCTGTTTTTT
cdr3_aa: CASKVHTGELFF

j_call: TRBJ2-3
clone_size: -
v_call: TRBV5-1
d_call: TRBD2
cdr3_nt: TGCGCCAGCAGCTTCGCGGGAGTTGGAGATACGCAGTATTTT
cdr3_aa: CASSFAGVGDTQYF

j_call: TRBJ1-1
clone_size: -
v_call: TRBV6-5
d_call: -
cdr3_nt: TGTGCCAGCAGGGAGGAGACTGAAGCTTTCTTT
cdr3_aa: CASREETEAFF

j_call: TRBJ2-3
clone_size: -
v_call: TRBV5-1
d_call: -
cdr3_nt: TGCGCCAGCAGCTTCGGACCCGGCACAGATACGCAGTATTTT
cdr3_aa: CASSFGPGTDTQYF

j_call: TRBJ2-7
clone_size: -
v_call: TRBV27
d_call: TRBD1
cdr3_nt: TGTGCCAGCAGCCCCCGCCGGACAGGCTTTCCCTACGAGCAGTACTTC
cdr3_aa: CASSPRRTGFPYEQYF

j_call: TRBJ1-1
clone_size: -
v_call: TRBV7-9
d_call: -
cdr3_nt: TGTGCCAGCAGCTCCCAGATGAACACTGAAGCTTTCTTT
cdr3_aa: CASSSQMNTEAFF

j_call: TRBJ1-2
clone_size: once
v_call: TRBV5-5
d_call: -
cdr3_nt: TGTGCCAGCAGCCTGGAGATGGCCGGTGGTGGCTACACCTTC
cdr3_aa: CASSLEMAGGGYTF

j_call: TRBJ1-5
clone_size: -
v_call: TRBV7-9
d_call: -
cdr3_nt: TGTGCCAGCAGCCCCAGGGGAGGTAGCAATCAGCCCCAGCATTTT
cdr3_aa: CASSPRGGSNQPQHF

j_call: TRBJ2-7
clone_size: -
v_call: TRBV7-8
d_call: -
cdr3_nt: TGTGCCAGCAGCCCGGGGACGGAGACCTACGAGCAGTACTTC
cdr3_aa: CASSPGTETYEQYF

j_call: TRBJ1-5
clone_size: -
v_call: TRBV27
d_call: -
cdr3_nt: TGTGCCAGCGCTTGGTTTGGCAGTCATCAGCCCCAGCATTTT
cdr3_aa: CASAWFGSHQPQHF

j_call: TRBJ1-4
clone_size: -
v_call: TRBV7-3
d_call: TRBD1
cdr3_nt: TGTGCCAGCAGCTTAAACGCGGGACAGGGAAGTGAAAAACTGTTTTTT
cdr3_aa: CASSLNAGQGSEKLFF

j_call: TRBJ1-6
clone_size: -
v_call: TRBV28
d_call: -
cdr3_nt: TGTGCCACTACGGGACATCCATCACCCCTCCACTTT
cdr3_aa: CATTGHPSPLHF

j_call: TRBJ2-7
clone_size: -
v_call: TRBV5-1
d_call: TRBD2
cdr3_nt: TGCGCCAGCAGCTTGGGTGGGGGGGATTCCTACGAGCAGTACTTC
cdr3_aa: CASSLGGGDSYEQYF

j_call: TRBJ1-2
clone_size: -
v_call: TRBV19
d_call: -
cdr3_nt: TGTGCCAGTAGTATGAGATTAATTAACAGAAACTATGGCTACACCTTC
cdr3_aa: CASSMRLINRNYGYTF

j_call: TRBJ2-5
clone_size: -
v_call: TRBV5-1
d_call: TRBD1
cdr3_nt: TGCGCCAGCAGTTGGGGACAGGGTGGCGAGACCCAGTACTTC
cdr3_aa: CASSWGQGGETQYF